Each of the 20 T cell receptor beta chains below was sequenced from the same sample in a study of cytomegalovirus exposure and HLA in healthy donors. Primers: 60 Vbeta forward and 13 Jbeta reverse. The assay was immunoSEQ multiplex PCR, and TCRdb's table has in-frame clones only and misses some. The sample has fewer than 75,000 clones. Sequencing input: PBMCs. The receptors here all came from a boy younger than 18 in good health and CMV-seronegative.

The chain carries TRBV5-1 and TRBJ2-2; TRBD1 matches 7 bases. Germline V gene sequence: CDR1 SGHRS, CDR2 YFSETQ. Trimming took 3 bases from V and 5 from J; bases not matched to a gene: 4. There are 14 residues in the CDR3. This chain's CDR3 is CASSSQTGTGELFF. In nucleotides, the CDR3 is TGCGCCAGCAGCTCGCAGACAGGGACCGGGGAGCTGTTTTTT.

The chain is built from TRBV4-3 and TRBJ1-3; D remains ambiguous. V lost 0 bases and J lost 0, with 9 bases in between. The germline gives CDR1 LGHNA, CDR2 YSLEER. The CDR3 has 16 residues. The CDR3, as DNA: TGCGCCAGCAGCCAAGACTCCAGGTCCTCTGGAAACACCATATATTTT. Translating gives CASSQDSRSSGNTIYF.

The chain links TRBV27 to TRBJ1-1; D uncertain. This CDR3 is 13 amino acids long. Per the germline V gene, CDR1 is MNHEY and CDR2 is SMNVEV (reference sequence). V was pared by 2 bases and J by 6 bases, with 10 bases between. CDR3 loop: CASSLRDKAEAFF. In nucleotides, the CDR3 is TGTGCCAGCAGTTTACGGGATAAGGCTGAAGCTTTCTTT.

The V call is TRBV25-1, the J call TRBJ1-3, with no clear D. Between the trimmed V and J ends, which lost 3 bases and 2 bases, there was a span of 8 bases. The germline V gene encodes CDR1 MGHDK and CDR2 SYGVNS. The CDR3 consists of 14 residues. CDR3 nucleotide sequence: TGTGCCAGCAGTGACGGGGAAACTGGAAACACCATATATTTT. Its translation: CASSDGETGNTIYF.

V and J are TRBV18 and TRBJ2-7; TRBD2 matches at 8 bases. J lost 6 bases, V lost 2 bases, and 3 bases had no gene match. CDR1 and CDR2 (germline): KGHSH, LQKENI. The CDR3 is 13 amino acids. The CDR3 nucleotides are TGTGCCAGCTCACCATCGGGAGGGGCCGAGCAGTACTTC. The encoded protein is CASSPSGGAEQYF.

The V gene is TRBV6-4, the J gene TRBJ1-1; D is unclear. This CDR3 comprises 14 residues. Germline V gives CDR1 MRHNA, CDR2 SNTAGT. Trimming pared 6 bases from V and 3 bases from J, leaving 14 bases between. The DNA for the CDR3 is TGTGCCAGCAGAAACGAAGACGGAGACACTGAAGCTTTCTTT. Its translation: CASRNEDGDTEAFF.

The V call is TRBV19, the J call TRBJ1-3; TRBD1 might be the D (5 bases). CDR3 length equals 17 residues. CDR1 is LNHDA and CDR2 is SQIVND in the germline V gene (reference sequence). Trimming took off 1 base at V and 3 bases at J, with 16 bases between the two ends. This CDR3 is CASSIVGHLTGGNTIYF. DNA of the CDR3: TGTGCCAGTAGTATAGTCGGACATCTCACTGGTGGAAACACCATATATTTT.

The CDR3 DNA reads TGTGCCAGCAGCTCTCGGTTCTCCTACGAGCAGTACTTC. This codes for CASSSRFSYEQYF. The genes are TRBV11-2 and TRBJ2-7; unclear D gene. The germline V and J ends were trimmed by 4 bases and 0 bases, with 7 bases remaining between them. This CDR3 is 13 amino acids long. Per germline, CDR1 SGHAT and CDR2 FQNNGV.

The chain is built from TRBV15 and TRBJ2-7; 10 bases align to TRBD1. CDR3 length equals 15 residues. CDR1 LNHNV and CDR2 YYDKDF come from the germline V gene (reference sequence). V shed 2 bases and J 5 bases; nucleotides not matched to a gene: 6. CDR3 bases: TGTGCCACCAGCAGATCCGGGACAGGGGTCAACGAGCAGTACTTC. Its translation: CATSRSGTGVNEQYF. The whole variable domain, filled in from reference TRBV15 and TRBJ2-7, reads DAMVIQNPRYQVTQFGKPVTLSCSQTLNHNVMYWYQQKSSQAPKLLFHYYDKDFNNEADTPDNFQSRRPNTSFCFLDIRSPGLGDTAMYLCATSRSGTGVNEQYFGPGTRLTVT.

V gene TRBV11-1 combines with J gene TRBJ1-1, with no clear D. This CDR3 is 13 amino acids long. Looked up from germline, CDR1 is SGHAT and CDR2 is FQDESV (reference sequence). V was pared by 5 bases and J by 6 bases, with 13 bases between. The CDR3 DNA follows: TGTGCCAGCAGCGTATCCCAGGTCCCTGAAGCTTTCTTT. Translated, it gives CASSVSQVPEAFF.

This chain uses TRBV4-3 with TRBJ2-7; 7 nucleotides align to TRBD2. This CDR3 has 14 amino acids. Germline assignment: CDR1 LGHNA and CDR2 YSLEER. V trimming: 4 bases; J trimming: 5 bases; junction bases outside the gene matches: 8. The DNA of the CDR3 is TGCGCCAGCAGCCTCGGGGGGTTGTTAGACGAGCAGTACTTC. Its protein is CASSLGGLLDEQYF.

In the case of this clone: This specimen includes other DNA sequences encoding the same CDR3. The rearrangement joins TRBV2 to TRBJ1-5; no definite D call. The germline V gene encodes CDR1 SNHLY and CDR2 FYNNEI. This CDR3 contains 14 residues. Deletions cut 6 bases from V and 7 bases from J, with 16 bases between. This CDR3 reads CASSGERFSQPQHF. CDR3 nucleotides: TGTGCCAGCAGCGGGGAGCGTTTTAGCCAGCCCCAGCATTTT.

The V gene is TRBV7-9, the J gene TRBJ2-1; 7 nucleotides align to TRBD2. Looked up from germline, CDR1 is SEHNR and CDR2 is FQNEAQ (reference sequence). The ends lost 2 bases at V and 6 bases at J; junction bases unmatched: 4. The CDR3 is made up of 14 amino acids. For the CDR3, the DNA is TGTGCCAGCAGCTTAAAGGGAGGGCCCAATGAGCAGTTCTTC. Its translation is CASSLKGGPNEQFF.

CDR3 sequence (DNA): TGCGCCAGCAGCTTTCCAGCGGGGGCGCGGGGCGCCTACGAGCAGTACTTC. Translating it yields CASSFPAGARGAYEQYF. This rearrangement joins TRBV5-1 to TRBJ2-7, with 8 bases matching TRBD2. With 2 bases clipped from V and 2 bases from J, the junction kept 12 bases outside the gene matches. This CDR3 contains 17 residues. The germline CDR1 and CDR2 sequences are SGHRS and YFSETQ.

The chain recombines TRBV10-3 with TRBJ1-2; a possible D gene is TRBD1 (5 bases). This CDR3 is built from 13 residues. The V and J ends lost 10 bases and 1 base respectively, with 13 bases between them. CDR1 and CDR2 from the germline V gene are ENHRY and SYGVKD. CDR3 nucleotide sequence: TGTGCCAGCTCTCCAGACAGTAACTATGGCTACACCTTC. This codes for CASSPDSNYGYTF.

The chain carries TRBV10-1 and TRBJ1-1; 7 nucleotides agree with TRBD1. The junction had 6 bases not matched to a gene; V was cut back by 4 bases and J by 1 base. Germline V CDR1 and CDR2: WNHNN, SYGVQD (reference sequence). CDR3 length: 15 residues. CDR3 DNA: TGCGCCAGCAGTGGTCCGGGACAGCCGAACACTGAAGCTTTCTTT. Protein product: CASSGPGQPNTEAFF.

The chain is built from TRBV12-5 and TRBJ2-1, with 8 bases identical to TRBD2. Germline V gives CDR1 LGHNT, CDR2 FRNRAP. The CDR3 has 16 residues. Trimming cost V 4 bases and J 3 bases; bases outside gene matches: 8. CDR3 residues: CASGYYSGDVYNEQFF. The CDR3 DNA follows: TGTGCTAGTGGTTATTATAGCGGGGACGTCTACAATGAGCAGTTCTTC.

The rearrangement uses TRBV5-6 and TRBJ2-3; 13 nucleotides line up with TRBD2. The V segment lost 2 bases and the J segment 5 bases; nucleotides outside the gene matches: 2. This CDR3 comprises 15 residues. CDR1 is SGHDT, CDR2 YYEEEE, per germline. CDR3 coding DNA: TGTGCCAGCAGCTTAACTAGCGGGGGGGAAGATACGCAGTATTTT. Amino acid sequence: CASSLTSGGEDTQYF.

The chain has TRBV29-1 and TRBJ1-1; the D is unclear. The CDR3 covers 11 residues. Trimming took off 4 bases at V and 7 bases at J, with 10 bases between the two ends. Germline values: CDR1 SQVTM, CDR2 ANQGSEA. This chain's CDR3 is CSVVEIGEAFF. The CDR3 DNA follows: TGCAGCGTTGTGGAGATTGGTGAAGCTTTCTTT.

CDR3 residues: CASTVIGVGQPQHF. The CDR3 DNA sequence: TGTGCCAGTACTGTGATAGGGGTGGGTCAGCCCCAGCATTTT. This chain links TRBV19 with TRBJ1-5; D is perhaps TRBD1 (5 bases). The length of the CDR3 is 14 residues. The V and J ends lost 7 bases and 6 bases respectively, with 16 bases between them. Looked up from germline, CDR1 is LNHDA and CDR2 is SQIVND (reference sequence). The full variable domain, in which reference TRBV19 and TRBJ1-5 provide the parts outside the CDR3, is DGGITQSPKYLFRKEGQNVTLSCEQNLNHDAMYWYRQDPGQGLRLIYYSQIVNDFQKGDIAEGYSVSREKKESFPLTVTSAQKNPTAFYLCASTVIGVGQPQHFGDGTRLSIL.